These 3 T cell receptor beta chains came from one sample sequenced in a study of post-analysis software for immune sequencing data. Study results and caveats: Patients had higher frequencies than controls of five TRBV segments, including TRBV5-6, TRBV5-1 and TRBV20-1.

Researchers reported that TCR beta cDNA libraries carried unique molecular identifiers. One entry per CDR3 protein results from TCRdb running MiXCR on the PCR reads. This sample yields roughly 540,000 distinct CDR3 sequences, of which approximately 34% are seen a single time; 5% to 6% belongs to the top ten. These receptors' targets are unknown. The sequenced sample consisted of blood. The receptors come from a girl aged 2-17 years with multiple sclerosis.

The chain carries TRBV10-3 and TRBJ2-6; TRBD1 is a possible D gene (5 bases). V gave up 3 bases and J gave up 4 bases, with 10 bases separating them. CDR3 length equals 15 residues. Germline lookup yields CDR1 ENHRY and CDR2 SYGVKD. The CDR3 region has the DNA TGTGCCATCAGTGATATAACAGGCGGGGCCAACGTCCTGACTTTC. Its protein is CAISDITGGANVLTF.

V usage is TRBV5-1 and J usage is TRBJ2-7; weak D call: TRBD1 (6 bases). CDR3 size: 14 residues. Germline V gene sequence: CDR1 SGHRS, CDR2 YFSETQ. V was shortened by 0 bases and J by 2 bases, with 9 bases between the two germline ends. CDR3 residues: CASSLEGQTYEQYF. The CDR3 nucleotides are TGCGCCAGCAGCTTGGAAGGACAGACCTACGAGCAGTACTTC. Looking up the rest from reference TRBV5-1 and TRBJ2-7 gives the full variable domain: KAGVTQTPRYLIKTRGQQVTLSCSPISGHRSVSWYQQTPGQGLQFLFEYFSETQRNKGNFPGRFSGRQFSNSRSEMNVSTLELGDSALYLCASSLEGQTYEQYFGPGTRLTVT.

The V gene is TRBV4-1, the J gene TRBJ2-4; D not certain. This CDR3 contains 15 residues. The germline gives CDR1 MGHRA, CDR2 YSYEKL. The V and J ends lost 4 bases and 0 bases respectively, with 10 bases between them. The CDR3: CASSRLWGAKNIQYF. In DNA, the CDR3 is TGCGCCAGCAGCCGGCTCTGGGGAGCCAAAAACATTCAGTACTTC.